These T cell receptor beta chains were read from a single sample in a study of shared clonotypes between healthy human individuals. Assay used: immunoSEQ multiplex PCR; TCRdb lists only in-frame clones, some missing. The sample carries fewer than 1.6 million clones, about 98.5% recorded once. Sequenced input: naive CD4+ T cells sorted from blood. The receptors originated from a man aged 25-45 years in good health. Both conserved end residues are part of each CDR3. A D gene is named only where the DNA matches it firmly.

>-|TRBV5-1|TRBJ2-3
CASSRLADTQYF
TGCGCCAGCAGCCGATTAGCAGATACGCAGTATTTT
>-|TRBV9|TRBJ2-1
CASSVGMRAVRDNEQFF
TGTGCCAGCAGCGTGGGAATGAGGGCGGTACGGGACAATGAGCAGTTCTTC
>-|TRBV7-6|TRBJ2-7
CASTPMRSGYEQYF
TGTGCCAGCACCCCCATGAGGTCAGGGTACGAGCAGTACTTC
>-|TRBV6-1|TRBJ1-1
CADRADTNTEAFF
TGTGCCGACCGTGCCGACACGAACACTGAAGCTTTCTTT
>-|TRBV5-1|TRBJ2-7
CASRVRDTSNEQYF
TGCGCCAGCAGGGTCAGGGACACATCCAACGAGCAGTACTTC
>-|TRBV28|TRBJ1-1
CASSWEGTEAFF
TGTGCCAGCAGTTGGGAGGGTACTGAAGCTTTCTTT
>-|TRBV10-3|TRBJ1-5
CAVQGRNQPQHF
TGTGCCGTCCAGGGCCGGAATCAGCCCCAGCATTTT
>-|TRBV9|TRBJ2-2
CASSRTGELFF
TGTGCCAGCAGCCGTACCGGGGAGCTGTTTTTT
>TRBD2|TRBV5-8|TRBJ2-1
CASSLAGFNEQFF
TGTGCCAGCAGCCTAGCGGGCTTCAATGAGCAGTTCTTC
>-|TRBV5-5|TRBJ2-2
CASSPHGGELFF
TGTGCCAGCAGCCCTCACGGAGGGGAGCTGTTTTTT
>-|TRBV5-1|TRBJ2-1
CASSSVRVDEQFF
TGCGCCAGCAGCTCGGTTCGGGTGGATGAGCAGTTCTTC
>TRBD2|TRBV5-1|TRBJ2-5
CASSSGLAGLNQETQYF
TGCGCCAGCAGCTCGGGACTAGCGGGTTTGAATCAAGAGACCCAGTACTTC
>-|TRBV28|TRBJ1-2
CASSLPPAGIVGYTF
TGTGCCAGCAGTTTACCCCCTGCAGGGATCGTTGGCTACACCTTC
>TRBD1|TRBV29-1|TRBJ2-1
CSVRDSSSYNEQFF
TGCAGCGTACGGGACAGCAGCTCCTACAATGAGCAGTTCTTC